Listed below are T cell receptor beta chains from one sample, sequenced in a study of OX40 agonist ivuxolimab in advanced cancers. Produced via immunoSEQ multiplex PCR; TCRdb's table is partial and in-frame only. The sample yields 9,500 to 10,000 clones, 80% to 90% seen once. This specimen was CD4+ or CD8+ T cells sorted from blood, taken in a trial of the OX40 agonist ivuxolimab. Source of these receptors: an adult with an advanced solid tumor such as melanoma, head and neck, liver or kidney cancer. Each CDR3 is given with its conserved first and last residue. The D gene is left open where the match is weak. Size values are once, few and many counts, or a class for expanded clones, and some rows have none.

j_call d_call v_call clone_size cdr3_aa cdr3_nt
TRBJ1-1 . TRBV7-9 . CASSLSIGTEAFF TGTGCCAGCAGCTTATCCATCGGCACTGAAGCTTTCTTT
TRBJ2-4 . TRBV18 . CASSPPVGPETKNIQYF TGTGCCAGCTCACCACCGGTCGGGCCCGAGACCAAAAACATTCAGTACTTC
TRBJ1-5 TRBD1 TRBV28 . CATGTGNQPQHF TGTGCCACAGGGACAGGCAATCAGCCCCAGCATTTT
TRBJ2-2 . TRBV11-1 . CASSSDLTGELFF TGTGCCAGCAGCTCGGACCTCACCGGGGAGCTGTTTTTT
TRBJ2-7 TRBD2 TRBV7-2 few CASSLTRLAAYEQYF TGTGCCAGCAGCTTAACGCGACTAGCGGCGTACGAGCAGTACTTC
TRBJ2-7 . TRBV2 . CASSRDFTYEQYF TGTGCCAGCAGTCGGGACTTCACCTACGAGCAGTACTTC
TRBJ2-7 TRBD2 TRBV7-2 . CASSLSSGGTPHEQYF TGTGCCAGCAGCTTATCCAGCGGGGGGACCCCCCACGAGCAGTACTTC
TRBJ1-1 . TRBV5-6 . CASSLGAGRNTEAFF TGTGCCAGCAGCTTGGGGGCGGGGAGGAACACTGAAGCTTTCTTT
TRBJ2-1 . TRBV19 . CASSGGTPTYNEQFF TGTGCCAGTAGTGGCGGGACTCCCACCTACAATGAGCAGTTCTTC
TRBJ1-1 . TRBV27 . CASSLVGDGTEAFF TGTGCCAGCAGTTTGGTTGGGGATGGTACTGAAGCTTTCTTT
TRBJ2-3 TRBD2 TRBV11-2 . CASSLDRGGLAGGTDTQYF TGTGCCAGCAGCTTAGATCGTGGTGGACTAGCGGGAGGTACAGATACGCAGTATTTT
TRBJ2-3 . TRBV9 . CASTSALTDTQYF TGTGCCAGCACCTCCGCCCTCACAGATACGCAGTATTTT
TRBJ1-5 . TRBV4-1 . CASSQSVTGPQPQHF TGCGCCAGCAGCCAGAGCGTAACGGGTCCTCAGCCCCAGCATTTT
TRBJ2-7 . TRBV29-1 . CSVSFTNYEQYF TGCAGCGTCAGTTTTACGAATTACGAGCAGTACTTC
TRBJ1-1 TRBD1 TRBV4-1 once CASSDRDREGAEAFF TGCGCCAGCAGCGACCGGGACAGGGAAGGCGCTGAAGCTTTCTTT
TRBJ1-5 TRBD1 TRBV6-6 . CASSQGAVGQPQHF TGTGCCAGCAGTCAGGGGGCCGTTGGGCAGCCCCAGCATTTT
TRBJ2-7 . TRBV6-5 . CASSPSWTVSYEQYF TGTGCCAGCAGCCCCTCTTGGACGGTCTCCTACGAGCAGTACTTC
TRBJ2-1 TRBD2 TRBV28 . CASRGGLLSYNEQFF TGTGCCAGCAGGGGGGGACTACTCTCCTACAATGAGCAGTTCTTC
TRBJ1-4 . TRBV2 . CASGAGWATNEKLFF TGTGCCAGCGGAGCAGGCTGGGCAACTAATGAAAAACTGTTTTTT
TRBJ1-1 . TRBV30 . CAWTAAGGWAEAFF TGTGCCTGGACCGCGGCGGGGGGTTGGGCTGAAGCTTTCTTT
TRBJ1-1 . TRBV6-1 . CASRGVRDPVEAFF TGTGCCAGCAGAGGAGTCCGGGACCCGGTCGAAGCTTTCTTT
TRBJ2-5 . TRBV10-3 once CAISGVGGETQYF TGTGCCATCAGTGGAGTCGGCGGGGAGACCCAGTACTTC
TRBJ1-1 . TRBV5-5 . CASSGVTNTEAFF TGTGCCTCCAGTGGAGTAACGAACACTGAAGCTTTCTTT
TRBJ1-2 TRBD1 TRBV28 . CASRLGGKSGYTF TGTGCCAGCAGGCTAGGGGGCAAAAGTGGCTACACCTTC
TRBJ1-1 TRBD1 TRBV5-1 . CASKGEGAPVEAFF TGCGCCAGCAAGGGCGAGGGGGCCCCAGTTGAAGCTTTCTTT
TRBJ2-7 TRBD1 TRBV9 . CASSGGQETYEQYF TGTGCCAGCAGCGGAGGACAGGAGACCTACGAGCAGTACTTC
TRBJ2-5 . TRBV11-1 . CASSLETNTQETQYF TGTGCCAGCAGCTTAGAAACGAACACCCAAGAGACCCAGTACTTC
TRBJ2-7 TRBD2 TRBV6-1 . CASGLAGVDEQYF TGTGCCTCCGGACTAGCGGGAGTGGACGAGCAGTACTTC
TRBJ2-2 . TRBV9 once CASSVATSNTGELFF TGTGCCAGCAGCGTAGCTACCTCGAACACCGGGGAGCTGTTTTTT
TRBJ2-6 . TRBV2 . CASSSGVSGANVLTF TGTGCCAGCTCGTCCGGGGTATCGGGGGCCAACGTCCTGACTTTC
TRBJ2-1 TRBD2 TRBV6-1 . CASILTSGSYNEQFF TGTGCCAGCATCCTGACTAGCGGGTCCTACAATGAGCAGTTCTTC
TRBJ2-5 TRBD2 TRBV5-1 few CASSSPGTTEGTQYF TGCGCCAGCAGCTCACCCGGGACTACTGAGGGGACCCAGTACTTC
TRBJ2-1 . TRBV14 . CASSQAPRMAEGLVNEQFF TGTGCCAGCAGCCAAGCGCCTAGGATGGCGGAGGGCCTGGTGAATGAGCAGTTCTTC
TRBJ2-1 . TRBV19 . CASSDPGTLHYNEQFF TGTGCCAGTAGTGACCCCGGGACGCTCCATTACAATGAGCAGTTCTTC
TRBJ2-3 . TRBV30 . CAWSVLGQTTDTQYF TGTGCCTGGAGTGTATTGGGGCAGACCACAGATACGCAGTATTTT
TRBJ1-1 . TRBV5-1 . CASSPGTAETEAFF TGCGCCAGCAGCCCCGGGACCGCGGAGACTGAAGCTTTCTTT
TRBJ1-2 . TRBV7-3 . CASSLEPHRGRGHGYTF TGTGCCAGCAGCTTAGAGCCGCACCGGGGCCGGGGGCATGGCTACACCTTC
TRBJ2-4 . TRBV5-5 . CASSLGGAKNIQYF TGTGCCAGCAGCTTAGGGGGAGCCAAAAACATTCAGTACTTC
TRBJ2-1 TRBD1 TRBV29-1 . CSVDRGLDEQFF TGCAGCGTGGACAGGGGGCTAGATGAGCAGTTCTTC
TRBJ1-2 . TRBV27 . CASTPQYTF TGTGCCAGCACCCCACAGTACACCTTC
TRBJ2-2 TRBD1 TRBV19 few CASNRQGPGELFF TGTGCCAGTAACCGACAGGGGCCCGGGGAGCTGTTTTTT
TRBJ1-1 . TRBV6-5 . CASSYGNEAFF TGTGCCAGCAGTTATGGGAATGAAGCTTTCTTT
TRBJ1-6 TRBD1 TRBV30 . CAWSIQQGAVGSPLHF TGTGCCTGGAGTATTCAACAGGGGGCCGTAGGATCACCCCTCCACTTT
TRBJ2-5 TRBD1 TRBV5-1 . CASTRTGVQETQYF TGCGCCAGCACTCGGACAGGCGTCCAAGAGACCCAGTACTTC
TRBJ2-1 TRBD2 TRBV19 . CASSRRLAGGAYNEQFF TGTGCCAGTAGTCGACGACTAGCGGGAGGAGCATACAATGAGCAGTTCTTC
TRBJ2-1 TRBD2 TRBV27 . CASSVRYGGLAGGPVNEQFF TGTGCCAGCAGTGTAAGATATGGTGGGTTAGCGGGAGGGCCGGTCAATGAGCAGTTCTTC
TRBJ1-5 . TRBV19 once CASSITLDQPQHF TGTGCCAGTAGTATTACTTTGGATCAGCCCCAGCATTTT
TRBJ2-3 . TRBV5-6 once CASSLVSSDTQYF TGTGCCAGCAGCTTGGTCTCTTCAGATACGCAGTATTTT
TRBJ1-2 TRBD1 TRBV7-2 . CASSLVTGGGSGYTF TGTGCCAGCAGCTTAGTTACAGGGGGCGGTAGTGGCTACACCTTC
TRBJ1-2 . TRBV6-5 . CASSEGANYGYTF TGTGCCAGCAGCGAAGGGGCTAACTATGGCTACACCTTC
TRBJ1-5 . TRBV19 . CASSVGSNSNQPQHF TGTGCCAGTAGTGTAGGAAGTAATAGCAATCAGCCCCAGCATTTT
TRBJ2-1 . TRBV10-1 . CASSMAIGVNEQFF TGCGCCAGCAGCATGGCTATAGGGGTAAATGAGCAGTTCTTC
TRBJ2-1 . TRBV15 few CATSRDLGLAGNEQFF TGTGCCACCAGCAGAGATCTGGGACTTGCGGGCAATGAGCAGTTCTTC
TRBJ2-5 TRBD2 TRBV28 . CASTPRGLARKETQYF TGTGCCAGCACCCCCCGGGGACTAGCGCGGAAAGAGACCCAGTACTTC
TRBJ2-4 . TRBV19 . CASSIDHRSLAKNIQYF TGTGCCAGTAGTATAGATCATCGCTCCCTAGCCAAAAACATTCAGTACTTC
TRBJ2-3 TRBD2 TRBV5-1 . CASSLDTSGRRGDTQYF TGCGCCAGCAGCTTGGACACTAGCGGGCGAAGAGGGGATACGCAGTATTTT
TRBJ1-5 . TRBV29-1 . CSVETGVGQPQHF TGCAGCGTCGAGACTGGGGTGGGACAGCCCCAGCATTTT
TRBJ1-5 . TRBV29-1 . CSGQGYSNQPQHF TGCAGCGGCCAGGGATATAGCAATCAGCCCCAGCATTTT